A selection of T cell receptor beta chains follows, all from one sample in a study of identical twins. Via MiXCR, TCRdb re-called the 5' RACE reads, giving one row per CDR3 protein. The sample lists some 900,000 distinct CDR3 sequences; more than 9% were seen once. These data were also reused for a study on yellow fever vaccine responses in identical twins.

The sample comprised PBMCs. The receptors stem from a woman between 18 and 30 years old in good health. The CDR3 runs from the conserved cysteine through the conserved F or W. Each record gives: clone size, V gene, J gene, D gene, CDR3 protein, CDR3 DNA. D genes are given only for firm matches. The size field is filled for only some rows; it gives once, few, many or a size class.

>few|TRBV4-1|TRBJ2-7|TRBD2
CASGTTSGSSYEQYF
TGCGCCAGCGGAACGACTAGCGGGAGCTCCTACGAGCAGTACTTC
>-|TRBV24-1|TRBJ2-1|-
CATSGPSRRYSYNEQFF
TGTGCCACCAGTGGCCCGAGTAGGCGGTACTCCTACAATGAGCAGTTCTTC
>-|TRBV19|TRBJ1-2|TRBD1
CASTLGTGNYGYTF
TGTGCCAGTACCCTCGGGACAGGAAACTATGGCTACACCTTC
>many|TRBV20-1|TRBJ2-1|-
CSARELNEQFF
TGCAGTGCTAGAGAGTTAAATGAGCAGTTCTTC
>few|TRBV7-3|TRBJ2-1|TRBD1
CASSLRQGIYNEQFF
TGTGCCAGCAGCCTTCGACAGGGTATTTACAATGAGCAGTTCTTC
>-|TRBV11-2|TRBJ2-7|-
CASSLVASDYEQYF
TGTGCCAGCAGCTTAGTTGCTAGCGACTACGAGCAGTACTTC
>few|TRBV5-6|TRBJ1-1|-
CASSWGRKNTEAFF
TGTGCCAGCAGCTGGGGACGGAAGAACACTGAAGCTTTCTTT
>-|TRBV7-2|TRBJ2-4|TRBD2
CASRSNLTSGSYIQYF
TGTGCCAGCAGGTCCAATTTGACTAGCGGGTCATACATTCAGTACTTC
>many|TRBV7-9|TRBJ1-1|TRBD1
CASSLGQMNTEAFF
TGCGCCAGCAGCTTGGGACAGATGAACACTGAAGCTTTCTTT
>few|TRBV2|TRBJ1-1|-
CASHGPSTEAFF
TGTGCCAGCCACGGACCGAGCACTGAAGCTTTCTTT
>few|TRBV4-1|TRBJ2-7|TRBD2
CASSQGGLGSNEQYF
TGCGCCAGCAGCCAAGGCGGACTAGGGTCTAACGAGCAGTACTTC
>-|TRBV5-1|TRBJ2-2|TRBD1
CASSSLPPGQGWTGELFF
TGCGCCAGCAGCTCCCTCCCACCGGGACAGGGGTGGACCGGGGAGCTGTTTTTT